These 14 T cell receptor beta chains originate from one sample sequenced in a study of blood T cell repertoires in COVID-19 (dated by TCRdb to the early 2020s). The method behind the library was the immunoSEQ multiplex PCR assay. Entries here come from immuneACCESS through TCRdb and include only in-frame sequences with V and J called. Some clones fail to appear in such tables; in the studies checked, an unresolved V gene covers under half of the shortfall, and the cause of the remainder is unknown. Recorded for this sample are fewer than 300,000 clones; approximately 90% of them occurred a single time. The ten most abundant clones make up around 0.99% of the sample. Input material: peripheral blood. These receptors all come from a woman aged 40 to 55 who had recovered from COVID-19.

The J gene is TRBJ1-2, the V gene TRBV25-1; 9 nucleotides match TRBD1. The V and J ends lost 4 bases and 3 bases, in that order; junction bases with no gene match: 12. Germline V CDR1 and CDR2: MGHDK, SYGVNS. The CDR3 is 17 amino acids. The CDR3 reads CASSGGDREGRYYGYTF. CDR3 DNA: TGTGCCAGCAGTGGAGGGGACAGGGAAGGTCGCTACTATGGCTACACCTTC.

The V and J genes are TRBV9 and TRBJ2-2; 7 bases match TRBD2. V shed 3 bases and J 2 bases; nucleotides not matched to a gene: 4. Germline V gene lookup returns CDR1 SGDLS and CDR2 YYNGEE. This CDR3 comprises 15 residues. The CDR3 nucleotides are TGTGCCAGCAGCGCCAGCGGGGCCAACACCGGGGAGCTGTTTTTT. This encodes CASSASGANTGELFF.

The rearrangement joins TRBV5-1 to TRBJ2-7; 10 nucleotides match TRBD1. Germline trimming cut 1 base from V and 6 bases from J; bases unmatched to any gene: 4. This CDR3 has 14 amino acids. Germline-derived CDR1 and CDR2 are SGHRS and YFSETQ. CDR3 region: CASSLTGTGVEQYF. The DNA for the CDR3 is TGCGCCAGCAGCTTGACCGGGACAGGGGTCGAGCAGTACTTC.

This clone has a handful of counts. This sequence joins TRBV3-1 (or the pseudogene TRBV3-2) and TRBJ1-3; D unresolved. Germline V gene lookup returns CDR1 LGHDT and CDR2 YNNKEL (reference sequence). V was cut by 4 bases and J by 0 bases, with 16 bases left in between. This CDR3 contains 17 residues. The CDR3 DNA reads TGTGCCAGCAGCCGCCTGGGTACCGACACCTCTGGAAACACCATATATTTT. Its protein is CASSRLGTDTSGNTIYF.

In its sample, this clone was seen once. V is TRBV29-1 and J is TRBJ2-5; D not resolved. Germline V CDR1 and CDR2: SQVTM, ANQGSEA. CDR3 size: 11 residues. V shed 4 bases and J shed 3 bases, with 6 bases lying between them. This CDR3 is CSVVPEETQYF. The CDR3 nucleotides read TGCAGCGTTGTCCCCGAAGAGACCCAGTACTTC.

The V gene is TRBV15, the J gene TRBJ2-3, with 8 bases identical to TRBD1. Trimming took 0 bases from V and 4 from J; bases not matched to a gene: 3. Germline lookup yields CDR1 LNHNV and CDR2 YYDKDF (reference sequence). The CDR3 spans 15 residues. The CDR3 is CATSREDRAPDTQYF. In DNA form, the CDR3 reads TGTGCCACCAGCAGAGAGGACAGGGCCCCAGATACGCAGTATTTT.

The chain uses TRBV14 and TRBJ1-1; D not certain. The CDR3 covers 10 residues. The V and J ends lost 1 base and 11 bases respectively, with 5 bases between them. Looked up from germline, CDR1 is SGHDN and CDR2 is FVKESK. The CDR3: CASSQVSAFF. CDR3 nucleotides: TGTGCCAGCAGCCAAGTGTCGGCTTTCTTT. Full variable domain (missing parts from reference TRBV14 and TRBJ1-1): EAGVTQFPSHSVIEKGQTVTLRCDPISGHDNLYWYRRVMGKEIKFLLHFVKESKQDESGMPNNRFLAERTGGTYSTLKVQPAELEDSGVYFCASSQVSAFFGQGTRLTVV.

This clone has ten or more counts. J is TRBJ1-5 and V is TRBV2; TRBD1 matches at 9 bases. V gave up 5 bases and J gave up 2 bases; unmatched junction bases: 1. The germline V gene has CDR1 SNHLY and CDR2 FYNNEI. CDR3 length: 14 residues. The CDR3 nucleotides read TGTGCCAGCAGTCGACAGGGGGGCAATCAGCCCCAGCATTTT. Amino acids: CASSRQGGNQPQHF. Full variable domain (remainder filled in from reference TRBV2 and TRBJ1-5): EPEVTQTPSHQVTQMGQEVILRCVPISNHLYFYWYRQILGQKVEFLVSFYNNEISEKSEIFDDQFSVERPDGSNFTLKIRSTKLEDSAMYFCASSRQGGNQPQHFGDGTRLSIL.

Regarding this clone: Other DNA sequences within the sample encode an identical CDR3. CDR3 in DNA: TGTGCCTGGAGTGTACGCGGGGAAAAACTGTTTTTT. This gives the protein CAWSVRGEKLFF. J is TRBJ1-4 and V is TRBV30, with D unclear. This CDR3 has 12 residues. Per the germline V gene, CDR1 is GTSNPN and CDR2 is SVGIG (reference sequence). Trimming removed 0 bases from V and 8 bases from J, with 7 bases in between.

V gene TRBV24-1 combines with J gene TRBJ2-3; 7 nucleotides agree with TRBD2. The CDR3 loop spans 14 amino acids. The germline V gene has CDR1 KGHDR and CDR2 SFDVKD. After removal of 7 bases from V and 6 bases from J, the junction contained 9 bases not matched to a gene. The CDR3 nucleotides read TGTGCCACCAGGGGCCGGCGGGAGACGGATACGCAGTATTTT. It codes for CATRGRRETDTQYF.

This clone was picked up a small number of times. The rearrangement uses TRBV3-1 (or the pseudogene TRBV3-2) and TRBJ1-2; 7 bases fit TRBD1. Germline values: CDR1 LGHDT, CDR2 YNNKEL (reference sequence). The CDR3 loop spans 13 amino acids. Trimming at V came to 3 bases and at J to 5 bases, leaving 3 bases not matched to a gene. In DNA, the CDR3 is TGTGCCAGCAGCCACCGGACAGGATATGGCTACACCTTC. Its protein is CASSHRTGYGYTF.

This clone turned up a few times. The chain employs TRBV30 and TRBJ1-5, with D uncertain. The V gene lost 4 bases and the J gene lost 6 bases, with 19 bases spanning the gap. Germline V CDR1 and CDR2: GTSNPN, SVGIG (reference sequence). CDR3 size: 15 residues. The CDR3 sequence is CAWTPGPVIAQPQHF. CDR3 nucleotides: TGTGCCTGGACCCCGGGTCCCGTGATCGCTCAGCCCCAGCATTTT.

This rearrangement joins TRBV30 to TRBJ1-2; 7 bases line up with TRBD1. Trimming at V came to 1 base and at J to 7 bases, leaving 3 bases not matched to a gene. The germline V gene encodes CDR1 GTSNPN and CDR2 SVGIG (reference sequence). This CDR3 is built from 12 residues. The CDR3 region has the DNA TGTGCCTGGAGTGGGGGACAGTCTGGCTACACCTTC. Protein sequence: CAWSGGQSGYTF. Full variable domain (missing parts from reference TRBV30 and TRBJ1-2): SQTIHQWPATLVQPVGSPLSLECTVEGTSNPNLYWYRQAAGRGLQLLFYSVGIGQISSEVPQNLSASRPQDRQFILSSKKLLLSDSGFYLCAWSGGQSGYTFGSGTRLTVV.

The chain employs TRBV6-5 and TRBJ1-2; 8 bases line up with TRBD1. Germline V gene lookup returns CDR1 MNHEY and CDR2 SVGAGI. V was pared by 0 bases and J by 10 bases, with 10 bases of the junction left unmatched. This CDR3 is built from 15 residues. CDR3 DNA sequence: TGTGCCAGCAGTTACTCACGGACAGGGCTAGCTAACTACACCTTC. Translated, it gives CASSYSRTGLANYTF.